This T cell receptor (beta chain) was retrieved from a study of blood T cell repertoires in COVID-19 (dated by TCRdb to 2019 to 2021). Regarding the research as a whole: Samples covering the acute and convalescent phases of COVID-19 were provided by collaborators in the United States, Italy and Spain. The prospective study material was composed of cDNA or gDNA derived from T cells, B-cell-depleted T cells, or PBMCs. Subjects who had been exposed to COVID-19, were actively infected with it, or had recovered from it provided the deeply sampled blood TCRbeta repertoires that made up the dataset. The repertoires were made available in a free public database intended to serve as a resource for research on the immune response to SARS-CoV-2. Samples came from the ongoing ImmuneRACE study (first 160 participants) plus 1,254 subjects from 6 global collaborators. A de-identified subject ID, COVID-19 status, age in years and sex were almost always included in the sample metadata. Where available, HLA class I and class II types were taken from metadata supplied by the sample provider and were not determined by assay-based typing.

Broader findings and caveats from the paper: The amount of clinical and demographic metadata varied by source and participant and was provided uncurated.

The CDR3 measures 14 amino acids from cysteine to phenylalanine. Only the CDR3 DNA stays, 42 bases, in frame from base 1. V is shortened by 6 bases, J by 8 bases, and the region joining them spans 14 bases. CDR1 and CDR2 (MDHEN, SYDVKM) derive from the germline V gene. TCRbeta CDR3 regions were amplified from genomic DNA by means of the immunoSEQ Assay, a bias-controlled multiplex PCR. The authors' analysis ran thus. Within the assay, amplification of reference gene primers was used to estimate how many nucleated cells each sample contained. Sequence reads were collapsed and filtered to measure the absolute abundance of every unique TCRbeta CDR3 rearrangement. For each sample, productive Simpson clonality was calculated as the square root of Simpson's diversity index over productive rearrangements. TCRdb's version of the immuneACCESS table is confined to in-frame rearrangements and falls short of the full clone set. An unresolved V gene accounts for under half of the shortfall where checked; the remainder is of unknown origin. V and J calls plus clone size are reproduced from that table; the DNA served to infer D and trimming. Recorded for this sample are some 31,000 clones; 85% to 95% of them occurred a single time. The leading ten clones occupy about 13% of the sample.

This clone turned up a few times. The target of this receptor is not known. Nothing much larger sits one base from this clone, and base qualities are not available. Each collaborating institution followed its own protocols to collect whole blood in K2EDTA tubes. For TCRbeta analysis, collaborators shipped samples as frozen whole blood, isolated PBMCs, or DNA extracted from either of those sample types. The chain employs TRBV28 and TRBJ1-6; the best D guess is TRBD1, with 5 bases matching. This receptor was taken from a human donor in a cohort sampled during active COVID-19. The sample taken for sequencing was peripheral blood. The CDR3 corresponds to CASRPHATDSPLHF. The DNA reads as follows: TGTGCCAGCAGGCCCCACGCGACAGATTCACCCCTCCACTTT.